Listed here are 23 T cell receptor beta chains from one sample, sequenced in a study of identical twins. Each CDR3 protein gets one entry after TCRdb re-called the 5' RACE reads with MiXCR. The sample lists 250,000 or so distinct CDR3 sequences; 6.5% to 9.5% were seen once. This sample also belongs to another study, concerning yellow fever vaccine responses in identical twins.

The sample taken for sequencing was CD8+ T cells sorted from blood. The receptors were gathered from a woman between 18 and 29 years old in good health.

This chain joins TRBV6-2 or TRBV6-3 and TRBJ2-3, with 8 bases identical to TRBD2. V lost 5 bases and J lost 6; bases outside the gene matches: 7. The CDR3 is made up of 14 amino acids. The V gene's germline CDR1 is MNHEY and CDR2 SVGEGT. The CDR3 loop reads CASSTAGVWDTQYF. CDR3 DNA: TGTGCCAGCAGTACAGCGGGAGTCTGGGATACGCAGTATTTT.

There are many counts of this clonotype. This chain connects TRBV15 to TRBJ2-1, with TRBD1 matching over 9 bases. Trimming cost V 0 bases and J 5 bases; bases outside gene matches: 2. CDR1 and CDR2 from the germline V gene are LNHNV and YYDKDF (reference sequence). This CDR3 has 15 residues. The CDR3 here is CATSRDRTGDNEQFF. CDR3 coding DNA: TGTGCCACCAGCAGAGACCGGACAGGGGACAATGAGCAGTTCTTC.

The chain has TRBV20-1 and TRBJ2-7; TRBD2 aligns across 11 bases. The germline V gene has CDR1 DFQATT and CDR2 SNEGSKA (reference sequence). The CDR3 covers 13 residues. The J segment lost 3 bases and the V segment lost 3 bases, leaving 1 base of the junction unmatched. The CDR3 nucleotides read TGCAGTGCTAGTAGCGGGAGGGACTACGAGCAGTACTTC. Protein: CSASSGRDYEQYF.

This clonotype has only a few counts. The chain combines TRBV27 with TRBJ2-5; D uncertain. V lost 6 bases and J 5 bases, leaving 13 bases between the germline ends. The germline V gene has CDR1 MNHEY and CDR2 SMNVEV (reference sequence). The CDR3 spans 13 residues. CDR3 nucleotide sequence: TGTGCCAGCAGACCCCTGGACGAGGAGACCCAGTACTTC. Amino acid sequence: CASRPLDEETQYF.

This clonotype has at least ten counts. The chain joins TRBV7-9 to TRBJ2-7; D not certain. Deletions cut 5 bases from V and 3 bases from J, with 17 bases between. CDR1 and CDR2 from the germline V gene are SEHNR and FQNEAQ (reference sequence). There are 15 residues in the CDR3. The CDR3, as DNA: TGTGCCAGCAGCACCCCCTGGGCCCAGCTCTACGAGCAGTACTTC. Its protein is CASSTPWAQLYEQYF.

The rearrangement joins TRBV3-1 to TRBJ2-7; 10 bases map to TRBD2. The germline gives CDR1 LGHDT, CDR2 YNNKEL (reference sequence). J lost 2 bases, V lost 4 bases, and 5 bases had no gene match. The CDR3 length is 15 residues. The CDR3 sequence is CASSPTGLAPYEQYF. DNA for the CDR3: TGTGCCAGCAGCCCAACGGGACTAGCGCCCTACGAGCAGTACTTC.

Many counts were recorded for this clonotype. The CDR3 reads CASNPMGWRESADTQYF. The CDR3 DNA reads as TGTGCCAGCAATCCAATGGGGTGGCGGGAGAGCGCAGATACGCAGTATTTT. This chain links TRBV25-1 with TRBJ2-3; 7 nucleotides align to TRBD2. CDR3 length: 17 residues. V shed 7 bases and J 4 bases; nucleotides not matched to a gene: 17. Germline V lookup: CDR1 MGHDK, CDR2 SYGVNS. The full variable domain, rest sourced from reference TRBV25-1 and TRBJ2-3, is EADIYQTPRYLVIGTGKKITLECSQTMGHDKMYWYQQDPGMELHLIHYSYGVNSTEKGDLSSESTVSRIRTEHFPLTLESARPSHTSQYLCASNPMGWRESADTQYFGPGTRLTVL.

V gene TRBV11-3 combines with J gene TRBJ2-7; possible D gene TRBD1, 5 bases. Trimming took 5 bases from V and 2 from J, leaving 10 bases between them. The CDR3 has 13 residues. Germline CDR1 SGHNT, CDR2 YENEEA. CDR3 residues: CASSPTDTYEQYF. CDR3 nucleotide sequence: TGTGCCAGCAGCCCGACGGACACCTACGAGCAGTACTTC.

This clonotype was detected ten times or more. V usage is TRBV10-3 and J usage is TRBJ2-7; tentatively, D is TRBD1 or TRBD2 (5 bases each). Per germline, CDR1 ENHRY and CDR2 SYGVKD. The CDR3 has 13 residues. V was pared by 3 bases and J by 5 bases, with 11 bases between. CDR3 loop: CAISEGTSNEQYF. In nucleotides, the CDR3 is TGTGCCATCAGTGAAGGGACCAGTAACGAGCAGTACTTC.

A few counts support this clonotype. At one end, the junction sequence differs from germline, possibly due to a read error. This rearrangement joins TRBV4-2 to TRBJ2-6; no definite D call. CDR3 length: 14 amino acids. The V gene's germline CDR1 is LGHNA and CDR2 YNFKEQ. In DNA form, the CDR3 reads TGTGCCAGCAGCCAATCGTCTGAGGCCAACGTCCTGACTTTC. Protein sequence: CASSQSSEANVLTF.

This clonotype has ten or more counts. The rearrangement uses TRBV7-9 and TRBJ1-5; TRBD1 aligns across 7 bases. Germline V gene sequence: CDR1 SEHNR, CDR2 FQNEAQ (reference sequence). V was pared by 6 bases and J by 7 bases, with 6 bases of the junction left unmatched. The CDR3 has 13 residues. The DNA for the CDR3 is TGTGCCAGCAGAGGGACAGAAGAACAGCCCCAGCATTTT. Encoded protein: CASRGTEEQPQHF.

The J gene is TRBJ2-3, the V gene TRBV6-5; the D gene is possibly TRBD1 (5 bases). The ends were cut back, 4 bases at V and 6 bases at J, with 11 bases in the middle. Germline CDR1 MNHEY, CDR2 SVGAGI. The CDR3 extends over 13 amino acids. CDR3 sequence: CASSFLAGDTQYF. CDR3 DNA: TGTGCCAGCAGTTTCCTTGCAGGGGATACGCAGTATTTT.

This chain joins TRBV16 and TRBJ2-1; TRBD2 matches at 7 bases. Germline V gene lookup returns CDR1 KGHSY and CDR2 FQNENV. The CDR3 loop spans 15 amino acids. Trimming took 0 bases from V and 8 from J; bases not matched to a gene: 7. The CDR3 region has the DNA TGTGCCAGCAGCCAATCGGTCGGGGGGTTCCATGAGCAGTTCTTC. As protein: CASSQSVGGFHEQFF.

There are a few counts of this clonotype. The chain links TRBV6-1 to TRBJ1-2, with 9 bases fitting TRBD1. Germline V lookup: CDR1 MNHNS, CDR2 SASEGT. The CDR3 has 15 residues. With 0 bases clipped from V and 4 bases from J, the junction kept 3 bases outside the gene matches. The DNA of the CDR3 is TGTGCCAGCAGTGAAGCGACAGGGGGTGGCTATGGCTACACCTTC. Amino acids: CASSEATGGGYGYTF.

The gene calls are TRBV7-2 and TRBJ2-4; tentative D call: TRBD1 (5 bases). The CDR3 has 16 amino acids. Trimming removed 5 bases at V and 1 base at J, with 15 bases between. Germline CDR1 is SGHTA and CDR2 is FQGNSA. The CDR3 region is CASSPDIDFAKNIQYF. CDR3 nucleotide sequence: TGTGCCAGCAGCCCGGACATTGATTTCGCCAAAAACATTCAGTACTTC.

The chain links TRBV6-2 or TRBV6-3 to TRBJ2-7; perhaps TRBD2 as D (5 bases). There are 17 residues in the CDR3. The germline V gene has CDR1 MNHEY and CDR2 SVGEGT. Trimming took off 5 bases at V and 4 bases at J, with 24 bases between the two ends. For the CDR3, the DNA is TGTGCCAGCAGTCCTTGGCTGGGAGCGGAGAACCCTTACGAGCAGTACTTC. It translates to CASSPWLGAENPYEQYF.

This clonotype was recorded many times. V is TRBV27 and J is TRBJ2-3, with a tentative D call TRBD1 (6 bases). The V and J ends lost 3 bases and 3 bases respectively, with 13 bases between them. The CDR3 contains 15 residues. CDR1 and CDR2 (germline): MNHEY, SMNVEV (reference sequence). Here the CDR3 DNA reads TGTGCCAGCAGTTTTACAGGGCTTTGGACAGATACGCAGTATTTT. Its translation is CASSFTGLWTDTQYF.

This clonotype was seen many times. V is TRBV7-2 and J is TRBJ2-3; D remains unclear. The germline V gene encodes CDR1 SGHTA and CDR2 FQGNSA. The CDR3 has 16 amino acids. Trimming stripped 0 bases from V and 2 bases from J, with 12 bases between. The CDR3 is CASSLALLGITDTQYF. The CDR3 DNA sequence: TGTGCCAGCAGCTTAGCGCTTTTGGGGATCACAGATACGCAGTATTTT.

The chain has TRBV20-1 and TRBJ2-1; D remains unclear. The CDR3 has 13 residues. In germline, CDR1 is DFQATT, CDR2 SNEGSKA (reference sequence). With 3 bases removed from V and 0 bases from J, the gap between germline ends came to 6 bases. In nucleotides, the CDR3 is TGCAGTGCTAGTGTGAGCTCCTACAATGAGCAGTTCTTC. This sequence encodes CSASVSSYNEQFF.

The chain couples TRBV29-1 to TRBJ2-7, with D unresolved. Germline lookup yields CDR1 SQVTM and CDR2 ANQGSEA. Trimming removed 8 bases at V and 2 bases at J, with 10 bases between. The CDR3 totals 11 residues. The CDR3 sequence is CSSPPTYEQYF. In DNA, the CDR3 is TGCAGCTCACCTCCCACCTACGAGCAGTACTTC.

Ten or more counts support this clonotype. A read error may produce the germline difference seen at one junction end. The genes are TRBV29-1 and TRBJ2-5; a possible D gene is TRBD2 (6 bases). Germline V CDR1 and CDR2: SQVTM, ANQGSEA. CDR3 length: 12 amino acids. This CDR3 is CSARRGLEAQYF. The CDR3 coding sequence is TGCAGCGCTCGGCGGGGCCTAGAGGCCCAGTACTTC.

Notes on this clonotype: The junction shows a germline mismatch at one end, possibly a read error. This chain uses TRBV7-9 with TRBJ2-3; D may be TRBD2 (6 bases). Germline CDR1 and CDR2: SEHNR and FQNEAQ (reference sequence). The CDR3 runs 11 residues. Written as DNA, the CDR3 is TGTGCCAGCGGCCTGGAGGGCCCCGTGCATTTT. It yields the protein CASGLEGPVHF.

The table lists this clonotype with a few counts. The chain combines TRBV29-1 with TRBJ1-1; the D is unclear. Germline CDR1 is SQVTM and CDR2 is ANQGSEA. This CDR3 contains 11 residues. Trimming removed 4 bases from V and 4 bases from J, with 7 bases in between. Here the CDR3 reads CSVGWGTEAFF. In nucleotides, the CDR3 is TGCAGCGTTGGTTGGGGCACTGAAGCTTTCTTT.